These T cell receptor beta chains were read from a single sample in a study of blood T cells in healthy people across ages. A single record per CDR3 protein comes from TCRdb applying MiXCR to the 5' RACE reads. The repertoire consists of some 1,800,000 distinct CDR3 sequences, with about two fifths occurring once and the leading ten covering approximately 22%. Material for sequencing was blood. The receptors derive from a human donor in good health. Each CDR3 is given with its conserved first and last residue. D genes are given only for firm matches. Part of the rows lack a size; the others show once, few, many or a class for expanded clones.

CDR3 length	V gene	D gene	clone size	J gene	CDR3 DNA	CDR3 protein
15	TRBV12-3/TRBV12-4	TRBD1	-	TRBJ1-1	TGTGCCAGCAGTCTTCAGGGACAGGGGAAAACTGAAGCTTTCTTT	CASSLQGQGKTEAFF
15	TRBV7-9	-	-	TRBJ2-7	TGTGCCAGCAGCTCAAGACAGGACCAAGGGATGGAGCAGTACTTC	CASSSRQDQGMEQYF
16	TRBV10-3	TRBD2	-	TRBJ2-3	TGTGCCATCAGTTCCACCGGGACTAGCGGTACAGATACGCAGTATTTT	CAISSTGTSGTDTQYF
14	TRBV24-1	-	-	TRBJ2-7	TGTGCCACCAGTGATTTCCCCAACTCCTACGAGCAGTACTTC	CATSDFPNSYEQYF
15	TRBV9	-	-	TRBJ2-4	TGTGCCAGCAGCGTAGGAGGGAACGCGGGTGACATTCAGTACTTC	CASSVGGNAGDIQYF
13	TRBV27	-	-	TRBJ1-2	TGTGCCAGCGGGGACGGTGGCTGGTATGGCTACACCTTC	CASGDGGWYGYTF
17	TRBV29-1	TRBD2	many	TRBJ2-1	TGCAGCGTTGAAGGCCCCGGGGGGACGAGCTCCTACAATGAGCAGTTCTTC	CSVEGPGGTSSYNEQFF
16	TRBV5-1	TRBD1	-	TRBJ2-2	TGCGCCAGCAGTCAAACGGGACAGGGGTTGTCCGGGGAGCTGTTTTTT	CASSQTGQGLSGELFF
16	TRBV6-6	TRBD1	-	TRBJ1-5	TGTGCCAGCAGCGACCCGACAGGGGGCCGGGTTCAGCCCCAGCATTTT	CASSDPTGGRVQPQHF
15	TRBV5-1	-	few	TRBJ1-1	TGCGCCAGCAGCTTCCAGACACCCCGGAACACTGAAGCTTTCTTT	CASSFQTPRNTEAFF
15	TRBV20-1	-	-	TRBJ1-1	TGCAGTGTCGACACCAGGGGTATGGGGAACACTGAAGCTTTCTTT	CSVDTRGMGNTEAFF
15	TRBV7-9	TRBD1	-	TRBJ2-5	TGTGCCAGCAGCTTAGCCTTGACAGGGGAAGAGACCCAGTACTTC	CASSLALTGEETQYF
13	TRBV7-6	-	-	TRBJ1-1	TGTGCCAGCAGCTTAGAGTACGACACTGAAGCTTTCTTT	CASSLEYDTEAFF
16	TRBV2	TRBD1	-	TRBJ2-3	TGTGCCAGCAGTGAAGAGAGGGGGCATCCCACAGATACGCAGTATTTT	CASSEERGHPTDTQYF
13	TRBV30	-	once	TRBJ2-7	TGTGCCTGGAGTGTCGCGGGACACTACGAGCAGTACTTC	CAWSVAGHYEQYF
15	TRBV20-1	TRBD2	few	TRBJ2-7	TGCAGTGCCCGAGATTCTAGCGGGGGGACCTACGAGCAGTACTTC	CSARDSSGGTYEQYF
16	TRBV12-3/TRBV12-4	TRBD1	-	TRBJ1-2	TGTGCCAGCAGTTGGGGACAGGGAGGGGGAAACTATGGCTACACCTTC	CASSWGQGGGNYGYTF
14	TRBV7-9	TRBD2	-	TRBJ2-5	TGTGCCAGCAGCCCAGGGACTAGCTCAGAGACCCAGTACTTC	CASSPGTSSETQYF
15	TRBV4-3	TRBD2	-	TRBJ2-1	TGCGCCAGCAGCCAAGGGGGAGGGAGGTCCAATGAGCAGTTCTTC	CASSQGGGRSNEQFF
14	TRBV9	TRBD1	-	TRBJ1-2	TGTGCCAGCAGTGTGGATAACAGGGGAAGTGGCTACACCTTC	CASSVDNRGSGYTF
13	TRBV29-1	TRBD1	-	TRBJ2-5	TGCAGCGTTGTCGACAGGGGGTATGAGACCCAGTACTTC	CSVVDRGYETQYF
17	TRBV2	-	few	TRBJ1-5	TGTGCCAGCAGAGCCCGGACGGCTGGGTCGGGCAATCAGCCCCAGCATTTT	CASRARTAGSGNQPQHF
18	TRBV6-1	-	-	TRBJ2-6	TGTGCCAGCAGTAGGGGTGCAGGGCGAGGTACTGGGGCCAACGTCCTGACTTTC	CASSRGAGRGTGANVLTF
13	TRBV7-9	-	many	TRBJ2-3	TGTGCCAGCAGCCCCGAGAGACCCGATACGCAGTATTTT	CASSPERPDTQYF
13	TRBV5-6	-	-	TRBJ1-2	TGTGCCAGCAGCTTGGACGCGGGGAACGGCTACACCTTC	CASSLDAGNGYTF
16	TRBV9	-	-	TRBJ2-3	TGTGCCAGCAGCGTAGACCCCGTACCGGACACAGATACGCAGTATTTT	CASSVDPVPDTDTQYF
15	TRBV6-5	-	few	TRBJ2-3	TGTGCCAGCAGTTTGACAGAAAGTCCTACAGATACGCAGTATTTT	CASSLTESPTDTQYF
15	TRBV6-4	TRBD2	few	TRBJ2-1	TGTGCCAGCGGGAATAGCGGGGACCCCTACAATGAGCAGTTCTTC	CASGNSGDPYNEQFF
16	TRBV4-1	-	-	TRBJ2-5	TGCGCCAGCAGCCAAGAAGCACCGGGAGCTCCAGAGACCCAGTACTTC	CASSQEAPGAPETQYF
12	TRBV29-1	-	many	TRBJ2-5	TGCAGCGTTGGAATCATGGATAAGACCCAGTACTTC	CSVGIMDKTQYF
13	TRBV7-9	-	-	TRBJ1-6	TGTGCCAGCAGCCCCGAGGGGAACACACCCCTCCACTTT	CASSPEGNTPLHF
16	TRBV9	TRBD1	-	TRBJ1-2	TGTGCCAGCAGCGCCAATATAGACAGGGATTACTATGGCTACACCTTC	CASSANIDRDYYGYTF
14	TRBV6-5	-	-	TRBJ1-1	TGTGCCAGCAGTAGGGGGACACTGAACACTGAAGCTTTCTTT	CASSRGTLNTEAFF
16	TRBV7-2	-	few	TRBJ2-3	TGTGCCAGCAGCTTATACCGAGACAGACGCACAGATACGCAGTATTTT	CASSLYRDRRTDTQYF